The 20 T cell receptor beta chains given below trace back to one sample, sequenced in a study of blood T cell repertoires in COVID-19. Sequencing used immunoSEQ multiplex PCR; TCRdb keeps in-frame clones, though not all of them. The table records about 410,000 clones, 90% of them present only once. The sequencing input was PBMCs or T cells enriched from blood (not recorded which). Source of these receptors: a man aged 18 to 29 who had recovered from COVID-19.

The chain joins TRBV5-1 to TRBJ2-2, with a tentative D call TRBD2 (6 bases). V was trimmed by 7 bases and J by 1 base, leaving 14 bases between them. Germline CDR1 SGHRS, CDR2 YFSETQ. The CDR3 covers 15 residues. In nucleotides, the CDR3 is TGCGCCAGCCGGGGACTCCGAGAGAACACCGGGGAGCTGTTTTTT. Its translation is CASRGLRENTGELFF. Based on the CDR3 plus reference TRBV5-1 and TRBJ2-2, the full variable domain is KAGVTQTPRYLIKTRGQQVTLSCSPISGHRSVSWYQQTPGQGLQFLFEYFSETQRNKGNFPGRFSGRQFSNSRSEMNVSTLELGDSALYLCASRGLRENTGELFFGEGSRLTVL.

The genes are TRBV11-1 and TRBJ1-1, with 8 bases fitting TRBD1. CDR3 size: 13 residues. Germline loops: CDR1 SGHAT, CDR2 FQDESV (reference sequence). Trimming cost V 1 base and J 11 bases; bases outside gene matches: 6. The CDR3 loop is CASSLETGVGAFF. The DNA for the CDR3 is TGTGCCAGCAGCTTAGAGACAGGGGTCGGCGCTTTCTTT. Together with reference TRBV11-1 and TRBJ1-1, the CDR3 gives the full variable domain: EAEVAQSPRYKITEKSQAVAFWCDPISGHATLYWYRQILGQGPELLVQFQDESVVDDSQLPKDRFSAERLKGVDSTLKIQPAELGDSAMYLCASSLETGVGAFFGQGTRLTVV.

In its sample, this clone was seen once. The rearrangement links TRBV5-8 to TRBJ1-4; TRBD1 is a possible D gene (5 bases). V lost 0 bases and J lost 8, with 14 bases in between. The CDR3 has 15 residues. Germline V gene data show CDR1 as SGHTS and CDR2 as YDEGEE. The CDR3 sequence: CASSLDGAGYEKLFF. In DNA, the CDR3 is TGTGCCAGCAGCTTGGACGGCGCAGGGTACGAAAAACTGTTTTTT.

J is TRBJ2-5 and V is TRBV28; TRBD1 aligns across 7 bases. Germline values: CDR1 MDHEN, CDR2 SYDVKM. This CDR3 has 14 residues. V lost 2 bases to trimming and J lost 5 bases; unmatched junction nucleotides: 5. The CDR3 loop is CASSLRGRGETQYF. As DNA, the CDR3 is TGTGCCAGCAGTTTAAGGGGGCGCGGGGAGACCCAGTACTTC.

The rearrangement links TRBV1 to TRBJ2-7; the table gives TRBD2 as D, unverified against the DNA. TRBV1 is deemed a pseudogene. The length of the CDR3 is 18 residues. CDR3 protein: CTSSQVVSGGSTTYEQYF. The CDR3, as DNA: TGCACCAGCAGCCAAGTTGTTAGCGGGGGCTCCACAACCTACGAGCAGTACTTC.

The chain couples TRBV4-1 to TRBJ2-3; TRBD2 might be the D (6 bases). From germline, CDR1 is MGHRA and CDR2 YSYEKL. CDR3 size: 15 residues. The germline V and J ends were trimmed by 0 bases and 1 base, with 8 bases remaining between them. Written as DNA, the CDR3 is TGCGCCAGCAGCCAAGACGGAGGGGGCACAGATACGCAGTATTTT. It yields the protein CASSQDGGGTDTQYF.

Points on this clone: Additional DNA sequences in this sample encode the identical CDR3. The chain employs TRBV2 and TRBJ2-7; 7 bases are shared with TRBD1. In germline, CDR1 is SNHLY, CDR2 FYNNEI. V was pared by 8 bases and J by 2 bases, with 6 bases of the junction left unmatched. This CDR3 has 13 amino acids. The CDR3: CASRGGTAYEQYF. CDR3 nucleotides: TGTGCCAGCCGAGGGGGCACGGCCTACGAGCAGTACTTC.

This chain connects TRBV6-8 to TRBJ2-1; 7 bases align to TRBD2. The CDR3 length is 17 residues. V was clipped by 7 bases and J by 0 bases; unmatched bases: 12. Looked up from germline, CDR1 is MNHGY and CDR2 is SAAAGT. In DNA form, the CDR3 reads TGTGCCAGCAACCTGACTAGCCATTGGAGCTCCTACAATGAGCAGTTCTTC. Translated: CASNLTSHWSSYNEQFF.

The rearrangement uses TRBV25-1 and TRBJ1-1; 7 positions match TRBD1. With 6 bases clipped from V and 2 bases from J, the junction kept 9 bases outside the gene matches. Germline V CDR1 and CDR2: MGHDK, SYGVNS. This CDR3 is 15 amino acids long. The CDR3 DNA reads TGTGCCAGCAGAACCGAGACAGGGTTTAACACTGAAGCTTTCTTT. It yields the protein CASRTETGFNTEAFF.

V and J are TRBV25-1 and TRBJ2-3, with 7 bases that match TRBD1. Per germline, CDR1 MGHDK and CDR2 SYGVNS. The CDR3 sequence is 14 residues long. The V segment lost 5 bases and the J segment 2 bases; nucleotides outside the gene matches: 4. CDR3 amino acids: CASSLTGVTDTQYF. CDR3 sequence (DNA): TGTGCCAGCAGTCTCACAGGGGTCACAGATACGCAGTATTTT.

This clone was seen only once. The rearrangement uses TRBV7-9 and TRBJ2-3; perhaps TRBD1 as D (6 bases). CDR1 and CDR2 from the germline V gene are SEHNR and FQNEAQ (reference sequence). This CDR3 has 16 residues. The V gene lost 5 bases and the J gene lost 4 bases, with 19 bases spanning the gap. CDR3 region: CASSPGDIGIADTQYF. The CDR3 DNA follows: TGTGCCAGCAGCCCCGGGGACATTGGGATTGCAGATACGCAGTATTTT. Full variable domain (missing parts from reference TRBV7-9 and TRBJ2-3): DTGVSQNPRHKITKRGQNVTFRCDPISEHNRLYWYRQTLGQGPEFLTYFQNEAQLEKSRLLSDRFSAERPKGSFSTLEIQRTEQGDSAMYLCASSPGDIGIADTQYFGPGTRLTVL.

J is TRBJ2-5 and V is TRBV3-1 (or the pseudogene TRBV3-2); TRBD1 might be the D (6 bases). The V end was cut by 1 base, the J end by 5 bases, with 11 bases between. Germline values: CDR1 LGHDT, CDR2 YNNKEL (reference sequence). The CDR3 is 14 amino acids. The CDR3, as DNA: TGTGCCAGCAGCCAAGGGTTAAGGGGGGAGACCCAGTACTTC. This gives the protein CASSQGLRGETQYF.

This clone has just one count. J is TRBJ2-5 and V is TRBV7-6, with 9 bases lining up with TRBD2. With 5 bases clipped from V and 0 bases from J, the junction kept 13 bases outside the gene matches. This CDR3 is 18 amino acids long. In germline, CDR1 is SGHVS, CDR2 FNYEAQ. The CDR3, as DNA: TGTGCCAGCAGCCCCTTCGGGTCAAGCGGGGGGCACCAAGAGACCCAGTACTTC. Translation: CASSPFGSSGGHQETQYF.

Note on this clone: The sample contains more than one DNA sequence encoding this CDR3. The chain joins TRBV20-1 to TRBJ1-6; D is uncertain. The CDR3 is made up of 12 amino acids. Germline CDR1 DFQATT, CDR2 SNEGSKA (reference sequence). Trimming stripped 3 bases from V and 6 bases from J, with 6 bases between. Here the CDR3 reads CSASRGNSPLHF. The DNA of the CDR3 is TGCAGTGCTAGTCGGGGTAATTCACCCCTCCACTTT.

The rearrangement joins TRBV28 to TRBJ2-1; D might be TRBD2 (6 bases). This CDR3 region has 13 residues. Trimming pared 5 bases from V and 9 bases from J, leaving 14 bases between. Germline-derived CDR1 and CDR2 are MDHEN and SYDVKM. The CDR3, as DNA: TGTGCCAGCAGTGCGCGACTAGAATCTGAGCAGTTCTTC. Its protein product is CASSARLESEQFF.

This rearrangement joins TRBV7-9 to TRBJ1-2; TRBD1 aligns across 10 bases. V trimming: 5 bases; J trimming: 8 bases; junction bases outside the gene matches: 5. This CDR3 spans 13 amino acids. The germline V gene has CDR1 SEHNR and CDR2 FQNEAQ (reference sequence). In DNA, the CDR3 is TGTGCCAGCAGCACTCGGACAGGGGGAGGCTACACCTTC. Protein: CASSTRTGGGYTF. Together with reference TRBV7-9 and TRBJ1-2, the CDR3 gives the full variable domain: DTGVSQNPRHKITKRGQNVTFRCDPISEHNRLYWYRQTLGQGPEFLTYFQNEAQLEKSRLLSDRFSAERPKGSFSTLEIQRTEQGDSAMYLCASSTRTGGGYTFGSGTRLTVV.

This clone is a singleton in its sample. The CDR3 sequence is CATKDRDWAEAFF. CDR3 nucleotide sequence: TGTGCCACCAAAGACAGGGACTGGGCTGAAGCTTTCTTT. The V and J genes are TRBV6-5 and TRBJ1-1; 7 bases map to TRBD1. The CDR3 consists of 13 residues. CDR1 and CDR2 (germline): MNHEY, SVGAGI. With 10 bases clipped from V and 6 bases from J, the junction kept 11 bases outside the gene matches.

The chain uses TRBV14 and TRBJ2-7; TRBD1 aligns across 7 bases. Germline CDR1 reads SGHDN; CDR2 reads FVKESK. This CDR3 is built from 13 residues. V shed 4 bases, J shed 6 bases, and the junction held 6 bases outside the gene matches. CDR3 in amino acids: CASSLLGTAEQYF. DNA for the CDR3: TGTGCCAGCAGCCTATTAGGGACAGCCGAGCAGTACTTC.

The V and J genes are TRBV2 and TRBJ2-6, with TRBD1 matching 7 bases. Trimming at V came to 6 bases and at J to 0 bases, leaving 14 bases not matched to a gene. CDR1 and CDR2 (germline): SNHLY, FYNNEI. The CDR3 consists of 19 residues. The CDR3 protein is CASRESDRALYSGANVLTF. CDR3 DNA sequence: TGTGCCAGCAGAGAGAGTGACAGGGCCCTTTACTCTGGGGCCAACGTCCTGACTTTC.

The table lists this clone with a count of one. This chain links TRBV18 with TRBJ1-2; no reliable D call. Deletions cut 3 bases from V and 8 bases from J, with 13 bases between. The CDR3 covers 13 residues. Germline CDR1 and CDR2: KGHSH and LQKENI. This CDR3 reads CASSPGRLMGYTF. Written as DNA, the CDR3 is TGTGCCAGCTCACCCGGCAGGTTGATGGGCTACACCTTC.